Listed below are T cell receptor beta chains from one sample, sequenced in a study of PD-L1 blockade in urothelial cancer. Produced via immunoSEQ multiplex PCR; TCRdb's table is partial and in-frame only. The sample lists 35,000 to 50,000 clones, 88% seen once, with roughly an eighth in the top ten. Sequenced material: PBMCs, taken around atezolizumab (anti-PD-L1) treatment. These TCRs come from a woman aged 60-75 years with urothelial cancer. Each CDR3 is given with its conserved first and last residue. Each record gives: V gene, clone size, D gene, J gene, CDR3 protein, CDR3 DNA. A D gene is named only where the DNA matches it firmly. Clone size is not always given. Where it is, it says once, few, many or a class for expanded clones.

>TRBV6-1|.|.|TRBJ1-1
CASSENRVATEAFF
TGTGCCAGCAGTGAGAACAGGGTGGCCACTGAAGCTTTCTTT
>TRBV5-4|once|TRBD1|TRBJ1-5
CASGIGGSMNQPQHF
TGTGCCAGCGGAATAGGGGGCTCAATGAATCAGCCCCAGCATTTT
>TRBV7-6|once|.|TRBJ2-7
CASSLGQHYEQYF
TGTGCCAGCAGCTTAGGGCAACACTACGAGCAGTACTTC
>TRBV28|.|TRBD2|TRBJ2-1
CASSTLAGGKNEQFF
TGTGCCAGCAGTACATTGGCGGGAGGAAAGAATGAGCAGTTCTTC
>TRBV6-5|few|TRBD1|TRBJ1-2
CASRDRVYGYTF
TGTGCCAGCAGAGACAGGGTGTATGGCTACACCTTC
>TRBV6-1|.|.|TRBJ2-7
CASSEGWADGYF
TGTGCCAGCAGTGAAGGGTGGGCAGATGGGTACTTC
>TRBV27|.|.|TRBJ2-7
CATGAGNSYEQYF
TGTGCCACCGGGGCGGGGAACTCCTACGAGCAGTACTTC
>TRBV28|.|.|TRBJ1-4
CASTAGGVDEKLFF
TGTGCCAGCACGGCGGGCGGGGTTGATGAAAAACTGTTTTTT
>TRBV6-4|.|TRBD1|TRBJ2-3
CASSVGQGGTDTQYF
TGTGCCAGCAGCGTGGGACAGGGGGGGACAGATACGCAGTATTTT
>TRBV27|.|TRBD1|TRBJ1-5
CATGTGNQPQHF
TGTGCCACCGGGACAGGGAATCAGCCCCAGCATTTT
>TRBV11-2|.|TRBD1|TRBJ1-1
CASEGIGQGISEAFF
TGTGCCAGCGAGGGTATAGGACAGGGAATATCTGAAGCTTTCTTT
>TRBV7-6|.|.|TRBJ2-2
CASSLTATSTGELFF
TGTGCCAGCAGCTTGACAGCTACGAGCACCGGGGAGCTGTTTTTT
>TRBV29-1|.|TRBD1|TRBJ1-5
CSVDEDRGNQPQHF
TGCAGCGTTGACGAGGACAGGGGGAATCAGCCCCAGCATTTT
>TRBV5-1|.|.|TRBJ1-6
CASSLAGPENNSPLHF
TGCGCCAGCAGCTTGGCTGGGCCGGAAAATAATTCACCCCTCCACTTT
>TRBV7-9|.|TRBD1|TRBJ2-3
CASIGTAQHTDTQYF
TGTGCCAGCATCGGGACAGCACAACACACAGATACGCAGTATTTT
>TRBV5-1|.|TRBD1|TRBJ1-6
CASSLGDSAYNSPLHF
TGCGCCAGCAGCTTGGGGGACAGCGCCTATAATTCACCCCTCCACTTT
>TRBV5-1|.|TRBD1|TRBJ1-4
CASSRGQNEKLFF
TGCGCCAGCAGCCGGGGACAGAATGAAAAACTGTTTTTT
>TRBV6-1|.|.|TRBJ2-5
CASSYDGYQETQYF
TGTGCCAGCAGTTATGACGGGTACCAAGAGACCCAGTACTTC
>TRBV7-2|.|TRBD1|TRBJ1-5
CASSVRTGWDNQPQHF
TGTGCCAGCAGCGTTCGGACAGGGTGGGACAATCAGCCCCAGCATTTT
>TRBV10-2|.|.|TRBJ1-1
CASRYGYTEAFF
TGCGCCAGCAGGTACGGGTACACTGAAGCTTTCTTT
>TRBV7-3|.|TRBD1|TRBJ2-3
CASSSGQNTDTQYF
TGTGCCAGCAGCTCGGGACAGAACACAGATACGCAGTATTTT
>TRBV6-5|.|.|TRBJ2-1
CASSLENEQFF
TGTGCCAGCAGCTTAGAAAATGAGCAGTTCTTC
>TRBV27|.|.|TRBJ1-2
CASSDTGSGYTF
TGTGCCAGCAGTGATACAGGGTCTGGCTACACCTTC
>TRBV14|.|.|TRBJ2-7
CASSNRGAFYEQYF
TGTGCCAGCAGCAACCGAGGCGCGTTCTACGAGCAGTACTTC
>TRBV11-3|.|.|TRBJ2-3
CASSPRLETETSTDTQYF
TGTGCCAGCAGCCCCCGCCTGGAGACAGAAACCAGCACAGATACGCAGTATTTT
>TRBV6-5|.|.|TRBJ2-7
CASSYLRVGEQYF
TGTGCCAGCAGTTACCTCAGGGTCGGCGAGCAGTACTTC
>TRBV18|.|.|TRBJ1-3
CASSPGAGPGNTIYF
TGTGCCAGCTCACCAGGCGCAGGCCCTGGAAACACCATATATTTT
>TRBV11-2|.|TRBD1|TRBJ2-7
CASSLVAGGRYEQYF
TGTGCCAGCAGCTTAGTTGCAGGGGGCCGCTACGAGCAGTACTTC
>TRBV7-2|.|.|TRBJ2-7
CASSLYREFYEQYF
TGTGCCAGCAGCTTATATAGAGAGTTCTACGAGCAGTACTTC
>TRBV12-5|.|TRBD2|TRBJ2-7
CAYQLRLLAGASSYEQYF
TGTGCTTACCAGTTGAGGTTACTAGCGGGGGCGAGCTCCTACGAGCAGTACTTC
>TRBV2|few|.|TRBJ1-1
CASSEEEGGTEAFF
TGTGCCAGCAGTGAAGAGGAGGGCGGCACTGAAGCTTTCTTT
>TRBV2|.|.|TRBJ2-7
CASSDGGKIYEQYF
TGTGCCAGCAGTGATGGGGGGAAAATCTACGAGCAGTACTTC
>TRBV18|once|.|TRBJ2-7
CASSPLVRGSEQYF
TGTGCCAGCTCACCACTAGTCAGGGGTTCCGAGCAGTACTTC
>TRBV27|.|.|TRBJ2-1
CASSLSAGGRPNEQFF
TGTGCCAGCAGTTTATCGGCAGGTGGCAGACCCAATGAGCAGTTCTTC
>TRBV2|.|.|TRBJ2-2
CASSELSRQWTGELFF
TGTGCCAGCAGTGAATTGTCGCGACAGTGGACCGGGGAGCTGTTTTTT
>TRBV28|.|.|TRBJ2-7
CASSLAVGTYEQYF
TGTGCCAGCAGTTTGGCCGTCGGGACCTACGAGCAGTACTTC
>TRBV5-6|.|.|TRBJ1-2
CASSLVGGYYGYTF
TGTGCCAGCAGCTTGGTGGGGGGTTACTATGGCTACACCTTC
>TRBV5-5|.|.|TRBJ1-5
CASSPAGLGLKWPQHF
TGTGCCAGCAGCCCCGCGGGACTTGGATTAAAGTGGCCCCAGCATTTT
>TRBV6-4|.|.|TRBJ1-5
CASSQAGQGYQPQHF
TGTGCCAGCTCCCAAGCAGGGCAGGGCTATCAGCCCCAGCATTTT
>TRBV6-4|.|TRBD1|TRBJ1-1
CASKQGGNTEAFF
TGTGCCAGCAAACAGGGGGGGAACACTGAAGCTTTCTTT
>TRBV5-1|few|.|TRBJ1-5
CASTVTLTRGFFQPQHF
TGCGCCAGCACCGTTACTCTTACGCGGGGTTTCTTTCAGCCCCAGCATTTT
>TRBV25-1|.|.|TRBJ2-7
CASSETGTSYEQYF
TGTGCCAGCAGTGAGACAGGTACCTCCTACGAGCAGTACTTC
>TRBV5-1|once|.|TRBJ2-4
CASSNGRELAKNIQYF
TGCGCCAGCAGCAACGGACGGGAACTAGCCAAAAACATTCAGTACTTC
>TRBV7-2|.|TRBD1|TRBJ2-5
CASSPGTAFQETQYF
TGTGCCAGCAGCCCCGGGACAGCCTTTCAAGAGACCCAGTACTTC
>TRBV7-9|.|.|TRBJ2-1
CASSLALTDWSNEQFF
TGTGCCAGCAGCTTAGCTTTGACAGATTGGAGCAATGAGCAGTTCTTC
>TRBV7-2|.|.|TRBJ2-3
CASSLVAPTDTQYF
TGTGCCAGCAGCTTAGTAGCGCCCACAGATACGCAGTATTTT
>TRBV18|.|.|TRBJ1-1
CASSPGRYTEAFF
TGTGCCAGCTCACCGGGCCGATACACTGAAGCTTTCTTT
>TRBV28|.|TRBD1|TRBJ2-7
CASSLWGTGHTYEQYF
TGTGCCAGCAGCCTATGGGGGACAGGACACACCTACGAGCAGTACTTC
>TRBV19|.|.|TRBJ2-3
CASRKGLTDTQYF
TGTGCCAGTAGGAAGGGGCTCACAGATACGCAGTATTTT
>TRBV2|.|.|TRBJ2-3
CASSEAEDSVDTQYF
TGTGCCAGCAGTGAAGCCGAGGACAGCGTGGATACGCAGTATTTT
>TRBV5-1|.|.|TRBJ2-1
CASSLVTRGPNEQFF
TGCGCCAGCAGCTTGGTCACCAGGGGACCCAATGAGCAGTTCTTC
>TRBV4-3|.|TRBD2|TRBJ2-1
CASSQDRGLVQFF
TGCGCCAGCAGCCAAGATCGGGGACTAGTGCAGTTCTTC
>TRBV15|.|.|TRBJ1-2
CATSRDRDSYGYTF
TGTGCCACCAGCAGAGATCGGGACTCCTATGGCTACACCTTC
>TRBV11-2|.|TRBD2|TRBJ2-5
CASSLGTSGGQETQYF
TGTGCCAGCAGCTTGGGGACTAGCGGGGGCCAAGAGACCCAGTACTTC